This T cell receptor beta chain was captured by sequencing in a study of regulatory T cells in long-lasting Graves disease. For the study at large: Graves' patients, newly diagnosed, had taken antithyroid drugs under 3 months.

With regard to this clonotype: The antigen remains unidentified.

Indicated time point: newly diagnosed GD, antithyroid drugs for less than 3 months. PBMC RNA served as the TCR library source. Combining iRepertoire HTBI primers with Arm-PCR of CDR3 regions, the authors built TCR beta libraries. TCRdb independently ran MiXCR on the multiplex PCR reads; one entry per CDR3 protein. The sample holds roughly 410,000 distinct CDR3 sequences, about 15% seen once. Germline V CDR1 and CDR2: SGHDT, YYEEEE. There are 16 residues in the CDR3. With 0 bases clipped from V and 2 bases from J, the junction kept 2 bases outside the gene matches. Notes on the study in general: Peripheral blood was the sole material, not thyroid tissue.

These data also featured in a second study, about T cells in Graves' hyperthyroidism and ophthalmopathy. That source reports: When the TCR CDR3 underwent first-round RT-PCR, the HTBI primer set was used. The model predicted ophthalmopathy a median approximately seven months before onset.

Sequencing used peripheral blood mononuclear cells (PBMCs), obtained at new diagnosis, from a patient treated with antithyroid drugs. The rearrangement uses TRBV5-6 and TRBJ2-3; 11 bases are shared with TRBD2. The TCR was taken from a woman aged 35 to 49 with Graves disease. The CDR3 nucleotides read TGTGCCAGCAGCTTGGGGGGACTAGCGGACACAGATACGCAGTATTTT. Translation gives CASSLGGLADTDTQYF.